This passage covers 16 T cell receptor beta chains from one sample sequenced in a study of T cell responses to AZD1222 COVID-19 vaccine. Generated by immunoSEQ multiplex PCR, the TCRdb table keeps only in-frame clones and is missing some. The sample has about 110,000 clones, around nine tenths seen once; the top ten hold 17%. Sequencing used peripheral blood, obtained on day 0 of AZD1222 vaccination. The source of these receptors is an adult in good health.

The chain links TRBV5-1 to TRBJ1-2, with D maybe TRBD1 (6 bases). V was cut by 5 bases and J by 4 bases, with 21 bases left in between. This CDR3 region has 16 residues. The germline V gene encodes CDR1 SGHRS and CDR2 YFSETQ. The CDR3 protein is CASRMLESGDGYGYTF. The CDR3 DNA reads as TGCGCCAGCAGGATGCTTGAATCAGGGGATGGCTATGGCTACACCTTC.

This clone was seen just once. The V and J genes are TRBV9 and TRBJ2-5, with TRBD1 matching over 9 bases. Unmatched junction bases numbered 11, after V lost 4 bases and J lost 4 bases. This CDR3 has 16 amino acids. Germline V gene lookup returns CDR1 SGDLS and CDR2 YYNGEE. The CDR3 DNA sequence: TGTGCCAGCAGCCCCGGGACAGGGTTGAGAGGAGAGACCCAGTACTTC. Its translation is CASSPGTGLRGETQYF.

This rearrangement joins TRBV6-6 to TRBJ2-1; TRBD2 aligns across 13 bases. Germline V lookup: CDR1 MNHNY, CDR2 SVGAGI (reference sequence). The CDR3 contains 15 residues. The V gene end was trimmed by 7 bases and the J gene end by 6 bases; junction bases not matched to a gene: 6. CDR3 loop: CASTQLAGGSNEQFF. Here the CDR3 DNA reads TGTGCCAGCACCCAACTAGCGGGGGGGTCCAATGAGCAGTTCTTC.

Here the CDR3 reads CASSPRPGLQETQYF. DNA of the CDR3: TGTGCCAGCTCACCACGACCGGGACTTCAAGAGACCCAGTACTTC. The chain uses TRBV18 and TRBJ2-5, with D possibly matching TRBD2 (6 bases). The germline V and J ends were trimmed by 1 base and 2 bases, with 11 bases remaining between them. Germline V CDR1 and CDR2: KGHSH, LQKENI. The CDR3 contains 15 residues.

This clone has only a few counts. The chain combines TRBV4-2 with TRBJ1-2; D unresolved. This CDR3 contains 15 residues. The V end was cut by 0 bases, the J end by 8 bases, with 16 bases between. Germline CDR1 reads LGHNA; CDR2 reads YNFKEQ. CDR3 DNA: TGTGCCAGCAGCCAAGAAAGTGGACTCCGCAGGGGCTACACCTTC. Translated, it gives CASSQESGLRRGYTF.

This clone was detected once. This chain joins TRBV12-5 and TRBJ1-3; 10 nucleotides match TRBD1. The CDR3 is made up of 16 amino acids. Germline V lookup: CDR1 LGHNT, CDR2 FRNRAP. V dropped 6 bases and J dropped 4; count of bases not matched to a gene: 9. The CDR3 sequence: CASGRDRGVYGNTIYF. DNA of the CDR3: TGTGCTAGTGGCAGGGACAGGGGAGTATACGGAAACACCATATATTTT.

CDR3 in DNA: TGTGCCAGCAGCCCTTCCGGGAGGGGCAATCAGCCCCAGCATTTT. Translated: CASSPSGRGNQPQHF. This chain uses TRBV9 with TRBJ1-5; D unresolved. Germline values: CDR1 SGDLS, CDR2 YYNGEE. Trimming removed 4 bases at V and 2 bases at J, with 13 bases between. The CDR3 has 15 residues.

This clone was seen only a few times. V usage is TRBV29-1 and J usage is TRBJ1-2, with D perhaps TRBD1 (6 bases). The CDR3 runs 12 residues. Germline CDR1 and CDR2: SQVTM and ANQGSEA. Trimming cost V 6 bases and J 0 bases, with 8 bases left between them. The CDR3 is CSVRTANYGYTF. CDR3 sequence (DNA): TGCAGCGTCCGGACAGCTAACTATGGCTACACCTTC.

The chain combines TRBV6-5 with TRBJ2-3, with D uncertain. V lost 7 bases to trimming and J lost 2 bases, with 16 bases between them. This CDR3 has 15 residues. CDR1 MNHEY and CDR2 SVGAGI come from the germline V gene. The CDR3, as DNA: TGTGCCAGCAAAAGGTCGACCTCCACCACAGATACGCAGTATTTT. Protein sequence: CASKRSTSTTDTQYF.

The chain carries TRBV12-3 or TRBV12-4 and TRBJ2-2, with 11 bases lining up with TRBD1. The junction had 4 bases not matched to a gene; V was cut back by 9 bases and J by 7 bases. The CDR3 consists of 13 residues. CDR3 nucleotides: TGTGCCAGTAGGGGGACAGGGGGCGGGGAGCTGTTTTTT. This gives the protein CASRGTGGGELFF.

V usage is TRBV11-3 and J usage is TRBJ1-1; tentatively, D is TRBD1 (5 bases). The V end lost 1 base, the J end lost 4 bases, and 13 bases lay between the germline ends. Germline CDR1 and CDR2: SGHNT and YENEEA. The CDR3 has 15 residues. The CDR3 coding sequence is TGTGCCAGCAGCTTAGCAGGGCCAGCGGGCACTGAAGCTTTCTTT. It encodes CASSLAGPAGTEAFF.

The chain links TRBV21-1 to TRBJ2-3; the DNA was not used to check the table's D call, TRBD1. TRBV21-1 constitutes a pseudogene. This CDR3 is built from 16 residues. The CDR3 DNA reads TGTGCCAGCAGCAAAGGTCCCAGGAAGAGTACAGATACGCAGTATTTT. Translated: CASSKGPRKSTDTQYF.

V is TRBV28 and J is TRBJ1-1; no clear D gene. The germline V gene has CDR1 MDHEN and CDR2 SYDVKM. The CDR3 is made up of 12 amino acids. Trimming left V 6 bases short and J 5 bases short, with 10 bases between. The CDR3 here is CASSPMVTEAFF. CDR3 bases: TGTGCCAGCAGCCCGATGGTGACTGAAGCTTTCTTT.

The V gene is TRBV6-1, the J gene TRBJ1-4; D not certain. Per germline, CDR1 MNHNS and CDR2 SASEGT. V lost 2 bases and J lost 2, with 9 bases in between. The CDR3 runs 15 residues. The CDR3: CASSELGQTNEKLFF. CDR3 DNA sequence: TGTGCCAGCAGTGAACTTGGGCAGACTAATGAAAAACTGTTTTTT.

In this sample, this clone turned up a few times. J is TRBJ2-7 and V is TRBV5-1, with D possibly being TRBD2 (5 bases). Germline values: CDR1 SGHRS, CDR2 YFSETQ. Trimming left V 0 bases short and J 3 bases short, with 7 bases between. This CDR3 region has 13 residues. The CDR3 region is CASSLEGLYEQYF. The CDR3, as DNA: TGCGCCAGCAGCTTGGAAGGACTCTACGAGCAGTACTTC.

The J gene is TRBJ1-5, the V gene TRBV30; no firm D call. The CDR3 totals 11 residues. V lost 0 bases, J lost 11 bases, and 8 bases lay in between. Germline CDR1 is GTSNPN and CDR2 is SVGIG (reference sequence). CDR3 sequence reads: CAWSVGEAQHF. The DNA of the CDR3 is TGTGCCTGGAGTGTTGGTGAGGCCCAGCATTTT.